The clone carrying this T cell receptor (beta chain) was counted between two and nine times. For the second PCR, which ran for about 7 to 11 cycles, a sample-barcoded 5' primer and a J-beta primer mix were used. TCRdb passed the 5' RACE reads through MiXCR, listing each CDR3 protein once. The table lists around 1.5 million distinct CDR3 sequences, 42% of them singletons, with less than 8% in the top ten. These data originate in a study of blood T cells in healthy people across ages. This CDR3 spans 15 amino acids. CDR1 is ENHRY and CDR2 is SYGVKD in the germline V gene. V dropped 3 bases and J dropped 6 bases, with 15 bases sitting between them.

The clonotype was recovered from a woman aged 18-35 years in good health. The chain employs TRBV10-3 and TRBJ2-1, with D perhaps given as TRBD1 or TRBD2 (5 bases each). The specimen was blood. The CDR3 sequence: CAISDLGPPANEQFF. Written as DNA, the CDR3 is TGTGCCATCAGTGATTTGGGACCCCCCGCCAATGAGCAGTTCTTC.